This T cell receptor beta chain emerged from a study of CD8 T cells in Susac syndrome. Overall study findings and caveats: By the study's own acknowledgment, its TCR sequencing and HLA analysis included relatively few individuals.

For this clonotype: What it binds is not known.

Reverse transcription used about 0.5 to 1 ug RNA and random hexamers. An immunoSEQ multiplex PCR amplified TCR beta CDR3 over 54 Vbeta and 13 Jbeta. One entry per CDR3 protein, called by TCRdb with MiXCR from the immunoSEQ multiplex PCR reads. The sample carries a few hundred thousand distinct CDR3 sequences, 95% recorded once. V lost 0 bases to trimming and J lost 2 bases, with 2 bases between them. The CDR3 has 13 residues. Germline CDR1 is SEHNR and CDR2 is FQNEAQ (reference sequence). This receptor was taken from a human donor with multiple sclerosis. The specimen sequenced was CD4+ T cells from PBMCs. This rearrangement joins TRBV7-9 to TRBJ2-1; D is ambiguous. CDR3 bases: TGTGCCAGCAGCTTAGCTGCCTACAATGAGCAGTTCTTC. It is translated as CASSLAAYNEQFF.